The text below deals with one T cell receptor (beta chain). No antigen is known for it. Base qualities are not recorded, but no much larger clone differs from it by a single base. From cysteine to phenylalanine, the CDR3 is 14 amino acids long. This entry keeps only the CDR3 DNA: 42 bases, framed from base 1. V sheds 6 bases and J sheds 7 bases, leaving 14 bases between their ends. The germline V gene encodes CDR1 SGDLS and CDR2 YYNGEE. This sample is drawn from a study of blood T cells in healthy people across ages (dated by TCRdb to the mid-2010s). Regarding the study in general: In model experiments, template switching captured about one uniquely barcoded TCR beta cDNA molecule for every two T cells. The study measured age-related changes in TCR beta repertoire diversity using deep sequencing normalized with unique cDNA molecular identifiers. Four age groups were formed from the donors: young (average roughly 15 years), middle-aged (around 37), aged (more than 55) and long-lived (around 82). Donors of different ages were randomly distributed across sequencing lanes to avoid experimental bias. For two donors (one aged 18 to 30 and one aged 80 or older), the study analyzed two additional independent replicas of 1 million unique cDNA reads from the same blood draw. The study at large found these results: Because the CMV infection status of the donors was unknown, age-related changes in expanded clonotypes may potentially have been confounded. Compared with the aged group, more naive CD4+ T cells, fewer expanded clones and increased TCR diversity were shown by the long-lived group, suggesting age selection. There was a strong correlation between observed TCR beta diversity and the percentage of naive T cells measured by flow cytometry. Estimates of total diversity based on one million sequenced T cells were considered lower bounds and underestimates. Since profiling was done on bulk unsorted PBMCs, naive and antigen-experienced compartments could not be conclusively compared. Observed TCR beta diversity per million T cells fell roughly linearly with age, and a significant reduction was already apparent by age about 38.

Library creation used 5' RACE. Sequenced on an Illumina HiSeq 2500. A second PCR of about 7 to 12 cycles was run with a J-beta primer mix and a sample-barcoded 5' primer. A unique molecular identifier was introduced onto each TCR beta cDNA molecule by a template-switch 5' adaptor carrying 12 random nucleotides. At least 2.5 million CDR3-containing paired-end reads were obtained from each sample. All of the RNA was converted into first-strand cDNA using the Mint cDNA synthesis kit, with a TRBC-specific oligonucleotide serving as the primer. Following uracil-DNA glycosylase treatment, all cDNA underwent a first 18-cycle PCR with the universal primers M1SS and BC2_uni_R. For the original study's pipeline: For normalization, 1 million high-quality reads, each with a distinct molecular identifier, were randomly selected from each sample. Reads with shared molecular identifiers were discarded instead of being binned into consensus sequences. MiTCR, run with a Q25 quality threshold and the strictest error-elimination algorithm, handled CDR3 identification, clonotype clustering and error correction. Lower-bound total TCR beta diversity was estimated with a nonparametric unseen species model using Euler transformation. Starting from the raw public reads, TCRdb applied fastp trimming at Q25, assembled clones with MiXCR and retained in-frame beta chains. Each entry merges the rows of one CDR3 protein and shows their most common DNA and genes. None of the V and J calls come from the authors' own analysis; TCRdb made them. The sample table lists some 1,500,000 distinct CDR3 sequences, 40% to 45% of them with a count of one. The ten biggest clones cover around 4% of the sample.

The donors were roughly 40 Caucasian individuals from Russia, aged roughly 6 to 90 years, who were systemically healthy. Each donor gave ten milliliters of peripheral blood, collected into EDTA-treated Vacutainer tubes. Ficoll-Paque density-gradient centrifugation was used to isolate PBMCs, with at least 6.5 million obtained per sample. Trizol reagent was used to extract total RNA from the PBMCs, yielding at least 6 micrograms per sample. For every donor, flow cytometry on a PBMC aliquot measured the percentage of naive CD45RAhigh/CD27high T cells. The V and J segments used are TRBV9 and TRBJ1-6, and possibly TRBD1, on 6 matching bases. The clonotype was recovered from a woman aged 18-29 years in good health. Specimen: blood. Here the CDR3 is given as CASTPGAHNSPLHF. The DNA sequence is TGTGCCAGCACCCCAGGGGCTCACAATTCACCCCTCCACTTT.